These 30 T cell receptor beta chains share one sample of origin, sequenced in a study of T-cell reconstitution after alpha-beta-depleted transplantation in children (dated by TCRdb to between 2015 and 2016). The library was made by PCR. Sequencing was carried out with an Illumina HiSeq 2500. Molecular barcoding was employed in the preparation of TCR libraries, with unique molecular identifiers being used to normalize TCRbeta repertoire quantification. The public reads were run again by TCRdb, first through fastp at Q25 and then through MiXCR, and only productive beta chains were kept. Rows matching on CDR3 protein sequence are summarized as one entry with the most common DNA and genes. This sample is represented by about 78,000 distinct CDR3 sequences; roughly an eighth of them were singletons. The top ten clonotypes cover less than 35% of the sample. According to the study, the label for this sample's treatment or condition signals: allogeneic hematopoietic cell transplantation with graft depleted of TCRalphabeta T cells and CD19 B cells.

Source: PBMCs, mostly from graft donor cells, taken 180 days after TCRalphabeta/CD19-depleted stem cell transplant. The receptors here all came from a male patient aged 2 to 10 who had a stem cell transplant for acute lymphoblastic leukemia, so the T cells may come from the graft donor.

This clonotype was observed a handful of times. The chain carries TRBV9 and TRBJ2-7; D unclear. The V end lost 4 bases, the J end lost 3 bases, and 23 bases lay between the germline ends. Germline values: CDR1 SGDLS, CDR2 YYNGEE. This CDR3 is 17 amino acids long. The CDR3 DNA is TGTGCCAGCAGCCTTGGCCTAACACCATCGCTATGCTACGAGCAGTACTTC. The encoded protein is CASSLGLTPSLCYEQYF.

V is TRBV4-3 and J is TRBJ1-2; D not certain. The CDR3 spans 14 residues. Germline CDR1 reads LGHNA; CDR2 reads YSLEER. V lost 3 bases and J lost 4, with 12 bases in between. The CDR3 loop reads CASSQASPSYGYTF. The CDR3 nucleotides are TGCGCCAGCAGCCAGGCCAGCCCTAGCTATGGCTACACCTTC.

The gene calls are TRBV7-9 and TRBJ1-1; TRBD1 is a possible D gene (5 bases). Germline CDR1 SEHNR, CDR2 FQNEAQ (reference sequence). This CDR3 has 17 residues. Trimming cost V 4 bases and J 1 base, with 19 bases left between them. The chain's CDR3 is CASSSYGDWRKNTEAFF. CDR3 bases: TGTGCCAGCAGCTCCTATGGGGACTGGCGAAAGAACACTGAAGCTTTCTTT.

The sample holds a few counts of this clonotype. The chain uses TRBV20-1 and TRBJ1-4; D is unclear. V lost 6 bases, J lost 8 bases, and 19 bases lay in between. CDR1 and CDR2 from the germline V gene are DFQATT and SNEGSKA (reference sequence). The CDR3 consists of 14 residues. CDR3 sequence reads: CSAQRTAREEKLFF. DNA of the CDR3: TGCAGTGCCCAGAGGACCGCGCGGGAGGAAAAACTGTTTTTT.

This clonotype was seen repeatedly, ten times or more. This rearrangement joins TRBV7-3 to TRBJ2-1; a possible D gene is TRBD2 (6 bases). V gave up 5 bases and J gave up 4 bases, with 12 bases separating them. Germline CDR1 and CDR2: SGHTA and FQGTGA. CDR3 length: 14 residues. The CDR3 is CASSPQTSYNEQFF. The DNA for the CDR3 is TGTGCCAGCAGCCCCCAGACTAGTTACAATGAGCAGTTCTTC. The entire variable domain, with the rest obtained from reference TRBV7-3 and TRBJ2-1, is as follows: GAGVSQTPSNKVTEKGKYVELRCDPISGHTALYWYRQSLGQGPEFLIYFQGTGAADDSGLPNDRFFAVRPEGSVSTLKIQRTERGDSAVYLCASSPQTSYNEQFFGPGTRLTVL.

This clonotype was observed a handful of times. The V gene is TRBV20-1, the J gene TRBJ2-4; D ambiguous. CDR1 is DFQATT and CDR2 is SNEGSKA in the germline V gene (reference sequence). The CDR3 runs to 11 residues. With 6 bases removed from V and 7 bases from J, the gap between germline ends came to 10 bases. The CDR3 region has the DNA TGCAGTGCCCCACATCTCAACATTCAGTACTTC. Translating it yields CSAPHLNIQYF.

This clonotype has just a few counts. This chain joins TRBV5-1 and TRBJ2-5; D is unclear. The germline gives CDR1 SGHRS, CDR2 YFSETQ. The CDR3 contains 13 residues. Trimming shortened V by 3 bases and J by 2 bases, and 8 bases separated the two germline ends. The CDR3 DNA sequence: TGCGCCAGCAGCTCCCGAGGACAAGAGACCCAGTACTTC. The encoded protein is CASSSRGQETQYF.

The chain carries TRBV10-3 and TRBJ2-7, with D perhaps TRBD1 (5 bases). V was trimmed by 0 bases and J by 3 bases, leaving 12 bases between them. Germline-derived CDR1 and CDR2 are ENHRY and SYGVKD. The CDR3 consists of 15 residues. CDR3 sequence reads: CAISESRQSFYEQYF. Written as DNA, the CDR3 is TGTGCCATCAGTGAGTCGAGACAGAGTTTCTACGAGCAGTACTTC.

This clonotype has just a few counts. The V gene is TRBV11-3, the J gene TRBJ1-2, with a weak D call TRBD1 (5 bases). Trimming removed 5 bases from V and 5 bases from J, with 15 bases in between. Germline CDR1 SGHNT, CDR2 YENEEA. The CDR3 length is 14 residues. As DNA, the CDR3 is TGTGCCAGCAGCATACGGGGCCCTTTTTATGGCTACACCTTC. It is translated as CASSIRGPFYGYTF.

This clonotype was counted ten times or more. The rearrangement uses TRBV9 and TRBJ2-7, with a weak D call TRBD1 (6 bases). There are 13 residues in the CDR3. V was trimmed by 2 bases and J by 6 bases, leaving 12 bases between them. Germline V CDR1 and CDR2: SGDLS, YYNGEE. The CDR3 nucleotides are TGTGCCAGCAGCGTCTCCTCAGGGGCCGAGCAGTACTTC. Translation: CASSVSSGAEQYF.

The J gene is TRBJ2-5, the V gene TRBV11-3, with D uncertain. The CDR3 has 16 amino acids. V lost 2 bases and J 3 bases, leaving 16 bases between the germline ends. CDR1 and CDR2 (germline): SGHNT, YENEEA. CDR3 coding DNA: TGTGCCAGCAGCTTAAAAGTACTTCTGGGGAAAGAGACCCAGTACTTC. The encoded protein is CASSLKVLLGKETQYF.

This clonotype has a handful of counts. This chain joins TRBV7-3 and TRBJ1-6; no clear D. The V gene's germline CDR1 is SGHTA and CDR2 FQGTGA. The V gene lost 5 bases and the J gene lost 8 bases, with 10 bases spanning the gap. This CDR3 comprises 13 residues. CDR3 bases: TGTGCCAGCAGCCACGACTTGGATTCACCCCTCCACTTT. This encodes CASSHDLDSPLHF.

This clonotype was seen only a few times. The genes are TRBV5-6 and TRBJ2-1; tentative D call: TRBD2 (6 bases). V was pared by 3 bases and J by 3 bases, with 16 bases between. Germline V gives CDR1 SGHDT, CDR2 YYEEEE. CDR3 length: 16 residues. CDR3 residues: CASSYGRGLGYNEQFF. The CDR3 DNA reads TGTGCCAGCAGCTACGGTCGGGGACTGGGCTACAATGAGCAGTTCTTC.

This clonotype turned up a few times. This chain joins TRBV20-1 and TRBJ2-1; 7 nucleotides line up with TRBD2. V was clipped by 5 bases and J by 7 bases; unmatched bases: 11. This CDR3 has 14 amino acids. Germline V CDR1 and CDR2: DFQATT, SNEGSKA (reference sequence). The CDR3 DNA is TGCAGTGCTTTGGGGAGGGACCCTTGGAATGAGCAGTTCTTC. Translation gives CSALGRDPWNEQFF.

This clonotype was seen a few times. The chain recombines TRBV20-1 with TRBJ2-5; possibly TRBD1 for D (5 bases). Germline loops: CDR1 DFQATT, CDR2 SNEGSKA (reference sequence). The CDR3 is 13 amino acids. Trimming stripped 5 bases from V and 4 bases from J, with 14 bases between. The CDR3 spells CSARRTFGETQYF. The CDR3 DNA reads as TGCAGTGCTCGACGGACATTTGGAGAGACCCAGTACTTC.

This clonotype was seen a few times. The chain recombines TRBV11-3 with TRBJ2-5, with TRBD2 matching 11 bases. Germline V gene data show CDR1 as SGHNT and CDR2 as YENEEA. J was trimmed by 2 bases and V by 5 bases; bases with no gene match: 4. This CDR3 has 15 amino acids. CDR3: CASSVGTSGQETQYF. The CDR3 DNA reads TGTGCCAGCAGCGTCGGGACTAGCGGACAAGAGACCCAGTACTTC.

V gene TRBV7-2 combines with J gene TRBJ2-5; no clear D gene. Trimming stripped 4 bases from V and 4 bases from J, with 16 bases between. CDR3 length equals 15 residues. The V gene's germline CDR1 is SGHTA and CDR2 FQGNSA. CDR3 nucleotide sequence: TGTGCCAGCAGCTCCCCCTGGCCCTTGGGAGAGACCCAGTACTTC. This translates into CASSSPWPLGETQYF.

In this sample, this clonotype turned up a few times. The CDR3 sequence is CASSVQGESQPQHF. Written as DNA, the CDR3 is TGTGCCAGCAGCGTACAGGGAGAGAGTCAGCCCCAGCATTTT. V and J are TRBV9 and TRBJ1-5; D is perhaps TRBD1 (5 bases). Deletions cut 1 base from V and 6 bases from J, with 11 bases between. The CDR3 length is 14 residues. The germline gives CDR1 SGDLS, CDR2 YYNGEE.

The chain is built from TRBV10-3 and TRBJ1-3; D uncertain. Germline V gene sequence: CDR1 ENHRY, CDR2 SYGVKD. This CDR3 has 15 amino acids. The germline V and J ends were trimmed by 4 bases and 0 bases, with 10 bases remaining between them. This chain's CDR3 is CAISAEKFSGNTIYF. Here the CDR3 DNA reads TGTGCCATCAGTGCAGAGAAATTCTCTGGAAACACCATATATTTT.

This clonotype appeared a few times. The chain couples TRBV5-1 to TRBJ1-2; the match to TRBD1 covers 7 bases. This CDR3 comprises 15 residues. In germline, CDR1 is SGHRS, CDR2 YFSETQ. V was pared by 4 bases and J by 0 bases, with 6 bases of the junction left unmatched. CDR3 sequence: CASSLQGTSNYGYTF. The CDR3 nucleotides are TGCGCCAGCAGCCTACAGGGGACCTCTAACTATGGCTACACCTTC.

The J gene is TRBJ2-7, the V gene TRBV6-5; a possible D gene is TRBD1 (6 bases). The CDR3 is 14 residues long. Germline-derived CDR1 and CDR2 are MNHEY and SVGAGI. Trimming stripped 2 bases from V and 0 bases from J, with 8 bases between. The DNA for the CDR3 is TGTGCCAGCAGTTACACAGGGAGCTCCTACGAGCAGTACTTC. It encodes CASSYTGSSYEQYF.

The rearrangement links TRBV28 to TRBJ1-2; the D is unclear. V lost 3 bases to trimming and J lost 4 bases, with 9 bases between them. Germline CDR1 MDHEN, CDR2 SYDVKM. The CDR3 contains 13 residues. In DNA form, the CDR3 reads TGTGCCAGCAGTTTCCGACCTCTCTATGGCTACACCTTC. Its translation: CASSFRPLYGYTF.

This chain links TRBV7-9 with TRBJ1-2; TRBD1 matches 8 bases. Per germline, CDR1 SEHNR and CDR2 FQNEAQ (reference sequence). V dropped 5 bases and J dropped 4; count of bases not matched to a gene: 6. This CDR3 is built from 14 residues. This CDR3 reads CASSKQGGGYGYTF. The CDR3 bases are TGTGCCAGCAGCAAACAGGGGGGCGGCTATGGCTACACCTTC.

The rearrangement links TRBV7-2 to TRBJ2-1; D may be TRBD1 (6 bases). This CDR3 comprises 15 residues. Germline CDR1 SGHTA, CDR2 FQGNSA. The germline V and J ends were trimmed by 1 base and 4 bases, with 11 bases remaining between them. DNA of the CDR3: TGTGCCAGCAGCTTAGGCAGGGGCAGGTACAATGAGCAGTTCTTC. Amino acids: CASSLGRGRYNEQFF.

This chain uses TRBV6-2 or TRBV6-3 with TRBJ1-5; perhaps TRBD1 as D (6 bases). Germline V gene lookup returns CDR1 MNHEY and CDR2 SVGEGT. V was pared by 7 bases and J by 5 bases, with 15 bases between. This CDR3 region has 14 residues. CDR3 in DNA: TGTGCCAGCAAGGGGAACAGGGATTATCAGCCCCAGCATTTT. It specifies CASKGNRDYQPQHF.

The rearrangement links TRBV5-1 to TRBJ2-1, with a possible D match to TRBD1 (5 bases). The length of the CDR3 is 12 residues. The ends were cut back, 5 bases at V and 9 bases at J, with 12 bases in the middle. CDR1 is SGHRS and CDR2 is YFSETQ in the germline V gene. This CDR3 is CASSSRVGEQFF. In DNA form, the CDR3 reads TGCGCCAGCAGTTCCAGGGTTGGTGAGCAGTTCTTC.

This clonotype was picked up a small number of times. The rearrangement links TRBV12-3 or TRBV12-4 to TRBJ2-7; 7 nucleotides align to TRBD1. V shed 5 bases and J 4 bases; nucleotides not matched to a gene: 5. This CDR3 contains 13 residues. The CDR3 protein is CASSTGDLYEQYF. For the CDR3, the DNA is TGTGCCAGCAGTACAGGGGACCTGTACGAGCAGTACTTC.

A few counts support this clonotype. For the CDR3, the DNA is TGTGCCAGCAGCCAAGTGGGGGGTGCCGACTATGGCTACACCTTC. This translates into CASSQVGGADYGYTF. The chain combines TRBV4-2 with TRBJ1-2, with a possible D match to TRBD1 (5 bases). V was clipped by 1 base and J by 3 bases, with 12 bases between them. Germline assignment: CDR1 LGHNA and CDR2 YNFKEQ. The CDR3 loop spans 15 amino acids.

In this sample, this clonotype turned up many times. The genes are TRBV7-2 and TRBJ2-2; D is unresolved. The CDR3 has 16 amino acids. Trimming shortened V by 5 bases and J by 0 bases, and 13 bases separated the two germline ends. Germline V gene data show CDR1 as SGHTA and CDR2 as FQGNSA. The CDR3 is CASSVRAGSNTGELFF. DNA of the CDR3: TGTGCCAGCAGCGTCCGGGCCGGATCGAACACCGGGGAGCTGTTTTTT.

The V and J genes are TRBV4-3 and TRBJ2-1, with TRBD2 matching over 8 bases. V lost 3 bases, J lost 10 bases, and 11 bases stayed unmatched. Germline loops: CDR1 LGHNA, CDR2 YSLEER. The length of the CDR3 is 15 residues. DNA for the CDR3: TGCGCCAGCAGCCATCGAATTAGGCGGGGGGACGAGCAGTTCTTC. It yields the protein CASSHRIRRGDEQFF.